This TCR beta chain appears in the sequencing data of a study of T cell repertoires in cytomegalovirus infection. Across the study: TCR beta signatures that were public indicated CMV infection and matching HLA type. Study findings and constraints: In two of eight donors, the top clonotype was HLA-C-restricted CMV-specific.

Each CDR3 protein gets one entry after TCRdb re-called the reads with MiXCR. The repertoire holds more than 200,000 distinct CDR3 sequences, with around 9% as singletons. Unmatched junction bases numbered 5, after V lost 4 bases and J lost 6 bases. The germline V gene has CDR1 SGHTA and CDR2 FQGNSA. The CDR3 is 15 residues long. The sample holds many counts of this clonotype. Its antigen remains unidentified. The sequenced sample consisted of PBMCs. This chain connects TRBV7-2 to TRBJ2-2, with TRBD2 identical over 10 bases. The receptor comes from a human donor in good health (CMV status not recorded). Some clones in this sample may be carry-over from other donors' samples. Here the CDR3 reads CASSYSGTSAGELFF. CDR3 coding DNA: TGTGCCAGCAGCTACTCCGGGACTAGCGCCGGGGAGCTGTTTTTT.